This is a list of T cell receptor beta chains from one sample in a study of blood T cells in healthy people across ages. MiXCR, applied by TCRdb to the 5' RACE reads, yields one record per CDR3 protein. The repertoire holds 1.8 million or so distinct CDR3 sequences, 30% to 40% seen once, with more than 20% in the top ten. Sequenced input: blood. These receptors all come from a human donor in good health. The CDR3 runs from the conserved cysteine through the conserved F or W. The D gene is left open where the match is weak. Clone size is given for some rows only: seen once, a few or many times, or a class if the clone is expanded.

d_gene	v_gene	j_gene	abundance	CDR3nt	CDR3aa
TRBD1	TRBV7-2	TRBJ1-2	.	TGTGCCAGCAGCTTAGTATCAGGACAGGGCAAATGGAACTATGGCTACACCTTC	CASSLVSGQGKWNYGYTF
.	TRBV4-2	TRBJ1-2	.	TGTGCCAGCAGCCAGAGGAGGACACAGGTTGAGAACTCGGGCTACACCTTC	CASSQRRTQVENSGYTF
.	TRBV30	TRBJ2-2	.	TGTGCCTGGAGTGATCCCCCCGCCGGGGAGCTGTTTTTT	CAWSDPPAGELFF
.	TRBV20-1	TRBJ2-3	few	TGCAGTGCACGTAAATCGGAGGCTAGGGATACGCAGTATTTT	CSARKSEARDTQYF
.	TRBV7-2	TRBJ2-1	.	TGTGCCAGCAGCTTAAGGGGGAGATCGTACAATGAGCAGTTCTTC	CASSLRGRSYNEQFF
TRBD1	TRBV12-5	TRBJ1-2	few	TGTGCTAGTGGCTTCGCGACAGGGCTCGGCTATGGCTACACCTTC	CASGFATGLGYGYTF
.	TRBV20-1	TRBJ2-5	.	TGCAGTGCTAGAGTCGGGTCTGGGGGTACCCTCGAGGAGCAGTACTTC	CSARVGSGGTLEEQYF
.	TRBV29-1	TRBJ2-4	few	TGCAGCGGGGGGACAAGGAACAAAAACATTCAGTACTTC	CSGGTRNKNIQYF
TRBD1	TRBV5-1	TRBJ2-3	.	TGCGCCAGCAGCTTGGGCCGGGACAGGTACACAGATACGCAGTATTTT	CASSLGRDRYTDTQYF
TRBD2	TRBV6-5	TRBJ2-3	few	TGTGCCAGCAGTTACTCGACTAGCGGGGGGGTGGGAGATACGCAGTATTTT	CASSYSTSGGVGDTQYF
.	TRBV4-1	TRBJ2-1	.	TGCGCCAGCAGCTCCGACGTGGGCTCCTACAATGAGCAGTTCTTC	CASSSDVGSYNEQFF
TRBD1	TRBV20-1	TRBJ2-7	many	TGCAGTGCTAGGGGTCCCCAGGGACAGGGGAGCTCCTACGAGCAGTACTTC	CSARGPQGQGSSYEQYF
.	TRBV4-2	TRBJ2-1	.	TGTGCCAGCAGCCAAGAGGAGGCAGGGGTGGGGAATGAGCAGTTCTTC	CASSQEEAGVGNEQFF
.	TRBV20-1	TRBJ2-7	.	TGCAGTGCTAGAGATATACAGGCAGTGGAGCAGTACTTC	CSARDIQAVEQYF
.	TRBV28	TRBJ2-7	many	TGTGCCAGCAGTGTCTCCGGGAACCAATACGAGCAGTACTTC	CASSVSGNQYEQYF
.	TRBV28	TRBJ2-5	.	TGTGCCAGCAGTCTATTACCAGGGGGGGAGACCCAGTACTTC	CASSLLPGGETQYF
.	TRBV20-1	TRBJ2-3	many	TGCAGTGCTAGAGAGGAGAAGAGGAATACGCAGTATTTT	CSAREEKRNTQYF
.	TRBV29-1	TRBJ2-3	.	TGCAGCGTAACAGGGATGCGCACAGATACGCAGTATTTT	CSVTGMRTDTQYF
.	TRBV5-4	TRBJ1-1	.	TGTGCCAGCAGCTTGGAAGTGGACAGTCGGAACACTGAAGCTTTCTTT	CASSLEVDSRNTEAFF
.	TRBV29-1	TRBJ2-3	.	TGCAGCGTTGTGGAAAGGGCTAGCACAGATACGCAGTATTTT	CSVVERASTDTQYF
TRBD1	TRBV9	TRBJ2-7	few	TGTGCCAGCAGCGTAGGGGACAGGGTAGCCTACGAGCAGTACTTC	CASSVGDRVAYEQYF
.	TRBV20-1	TRBJ1-1	.	TGCAGTGCTCCAAGACGGGGTGTCACTGAAGCTTTCTTT	CSAPRRGVTEAFF
TRBD1	TRBV18	TRBJ2-3	once	TGTGCCAGCTCACCATCGCGACAGGGGACGATCCCAGATACGCAGTATTTT	CASSPSRQGTIPDTQYF
TRBD1	TRBV5-4	TRBJ1-2	.	TGTGCCAGCAGCTCGCGGGGGACAGCTTTGAACTATGGCTACACCTTC	CASSSRGTALNYGYTF
TRBD2	TRBV7-8	TRBJ2-5	.	TGTGCCAGCAGCCAGAGGACTAGCGGGGGGGGGAGGATAGAGACCCAGTACTTC	CASSQRTSGGGRIETQYF
TRBD2	TRBV12-3/TRBV12-4	TRBJ2-7	.	TGTGCCAGCAGTTACGGGGGGGAGAGTCGATACGAGCAGTACTTC	CASSYGGESRYEQYF
.	TRBV7-9	TRBJ1-5	few	TGTGCCAGCAGCTGGATACAGGGAACCCAGCATTTT	CASSWIQGTQHF
TRBD1	TRBV7-9	TRBJ1-5	.	TGTGCCAGCAGCTTATGGGACAGGGGAAGGCATCAGCCCCAGCATTTT	CASSLWDRGRHQPQHF
TRBD1	TRBV6-2/TRBV6-3	TRBJ2-1	few	TGTGCCAGCAGTAGCAGCACTAACAGGGGGCGAAATGAGCAGTTCTTC	CASSSSTNRGRNEQFF
.	TRBV2	TRBJ2-7	many	TGTGCCAGCAGTGAGGCCTCCTACGAGCAGTACTTC	CASSEASYEQYF
.	TRBV23-1	TRBJ2-1	.	TGCGCCAGCAGTCAGGGGACTCGCTACAATGAGCAGTTCTTC	CASSQGTRYNEQFF
.	TRBV7-3	TRBJ1-2	few	TGTGCCAGCAGCTTAAATTCAGGGTATAGGGCGGTCTATGGCTACACCTTC	CASSLNSGYRAVYGYTF
TRBD1	TRBV6-2/TRBV6-3	TRBJ2-1	few	TGTGCCAGCCAATTAACAGGGGACCAAAAGCAGTTCTTC	CASQLTGDQKQFF
.	TRBV4-1	TRBJ1-1	few	TGCGCCAGCAGCCAAGATGCCCCGGGGGGTCCCCGGTTGAACACTGAAGCTTTCTTT	CASSQDAPGGPRLNTEAFF
TRBD2	TRBV12-3/TRBV12-4	TRBJ2-2	.	TGTGCCAGCAGTTTCCCTAGCGGGGGGGTTGTCGGGGAGCTGTTTTTT	CASSFPSGGVVGELFF
.	TRBV2	TRBJ2-1	.	TGTGCCAGCAGTCGACTAGGGGAGGAGCAGTTCTTC	CASSRLGEEQFF
TRBD2	TRBV7-2	TRBJ2-7	few	TGTGCCAGCAGCCCCTTAACGGGGGGTGTGCTTGAGCAGTACTTC	CASSPLTGGVLEQYF
.	TRBV12-3/TRBV12-4	TRBJ2-1	.	TGTGCCAGCACCCTGGGGCTCCTCGGTAATGAGCAGTTCTTC	CASTLGLLGNEQFF
.	TRBV7-9	TRBJ2-3	.	TGTGCCAGCAGCTGGAGGGTGAGCACAGATACGCAGTATTTT	CASSWRVSTDTQYF
.	TRBV4-3	TRBJ2-6	.	TGCGCCAGCAGCCAGGCCGGGGGGGCCAACGTCCTGACTTTC	CASSQAGGANVLTF
.	TRBV28	TRBJ1-5	.	TGTGCCAGCAGTTTAATCACAGGGTTAGGATCCCAGCATTTT	CASSLITGLGSQHF
.	TRBV6-4	TRBJ2-1	few	TGTGTCAGCAGTGACGGGTTCTATGAGCAGTTCTTC	CVSSDGFYEQFF
TRBD1	TRBV12-3/TRBV12-4	TRBJ1-2	.	TGTGCCAGCAGTTTTGGGGGACAGGGGGCGTCTGGCTACACCTTC	CASSFGGQGASGYTF
.	TRBV10-3	TRBJ2-2	.	TGTGCCATCAGTGGCGACAGGCTCAACACCGGGGAGCTGTTTTTT	CAISGDRLNTGELFF
.	TRBV7-9	TRBJ1-1	.	TGTGCCAGCAGCTTAAATATGGCTGAAGCTTTCTTT	CASSLNMAEAFF
.	TRBV5-1	TRBJ1-1	few	TGCGCCAGCAGCTTGGTCCCTCCGCCGAACACTGAAGCTTTCTTT	CASSLVPPPNTEAFF
.	TRBV4-1	TRBJ2-5	.	TGCGCCAGCAGCCAAGAAAGACAGCAAGAGACCCAGTACTTC	CASSQERQQETQYF
.	TRBV29-1	TRBJ1-2	few	TGCAGCGTTGAAAGCGGGTTTTATGGCTACACCTTC	CSVESGFYGYTF
.	TRBV5-1	TRBJ2-5	many	TGTGCCAGCAGCGGGGACAGACAAGAGACCCAGTACTTC	CASSGDRQETQYF
TRBD2	TRBV20-1	TRBJ2-1	.	TGCAGTGCTAGCGGTAGCGGGGGGGCTCTGGGAAATGAGCAGTTCTTC	CSASGSGGALGNEQFF
.	TRBV28	TRBJ2-2	once	TGTGCCAGCAGTCCCCCCAGGGGATCCACCGGGGAGCTGTTTTTT	CASSPPRGSTGELFF
TRBD1	TRBV25-1	TRBJ2-3	.	TGTGCCAGCAGACGGACAGGGGGCTCAGCAGATACGCAGTATTTT	CASRRTGGSADTQYF
.	TRBV28	TRBJ1-2	.	TGTGCCAGCAACCAGGGTCTTTATGGCTACACCTTC	CASNQGLYGYTF
.	TRBV24-1	TRBJ1-1	.	TGTGCCACCAGTGATTCGCAAAGTGCCACTGAAGCTTTCTTT	CATSDSQSATEAFF
.	TRBV4-1	TRBJ2-1	.	TGCGCCAGCAGCCAAGAGCGCGGGGCGGACTACAATGAGCAGTTCTTC	CASSQERGADYNEQFF
.	TRBV11-2	TRBJ1-1	.	TGTGCCAGCAGCTCCGGACAGTTTGAAGCTTTCTTT	CASSSGQFEAFF
TRBD2	TRBV6-5	TRBJ2-3	.	TGTGCCAGCAGTTGGACTAGCGGGGGGGTAATGGACGTCCATGGAGATACGCAGTATTTT	CASSWTSGGVMDVHGDTQYF
TRBD2	TRBV20-1	TRBJ2-5	.	TGCAGTGCTATGAGTCGGGAGGCAGCGGGGGGGCCGGATGAGCAGTACTTC	CSAMSREAAGGPDEQYF
.	TRBV4-3	TRBJ1-2	.	TGCGCCAGCAGCCAAGATGAGACAGCATTTGGCTACACCTTC	CASSQDETAFGYTF
TRBD2	TRBV10-3	TRBJ2-2	.	TGTGCCATCAGTGACCCCCGACTAGCGACCGGGGAGCTGTTTTTT	CAISDPRLATGELFF